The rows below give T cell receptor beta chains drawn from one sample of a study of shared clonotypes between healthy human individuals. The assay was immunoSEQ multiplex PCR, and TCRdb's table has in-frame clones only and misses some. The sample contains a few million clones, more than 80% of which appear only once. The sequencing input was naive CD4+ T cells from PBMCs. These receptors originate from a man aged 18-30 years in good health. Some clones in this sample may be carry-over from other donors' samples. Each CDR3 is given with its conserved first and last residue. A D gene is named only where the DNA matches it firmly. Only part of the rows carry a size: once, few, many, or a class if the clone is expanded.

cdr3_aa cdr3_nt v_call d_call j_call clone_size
CASIGTSGRAYNEQFF TGTGCCAGTATCGGGACTAGCGGGAGGGCCTACAATGAGCAGTTCTTC TRBV19 TRBD2 TRBJ2-1 NA
CASSSIKGLAGSSYEQYF TGTGCCAGCAGCTCAATAAAAGGACTAGCGGGGAGCTCCTACGAGCAGTACTTC TRBV11-2 TRBD2 TRBJ2-7 NA
CASSPSSSYEQYF TGTGCCAGCAGCCCTAGCTCGTCTTACGAGCAGTACTTC TRBV11-2 NA TRBJ2-7 NA
CASSEAGGRVTDTQYF TGTGCCAGCAGTGAAGCAGGGGGAAGGGTTACAGATACGCAGTATTTT TRBV2 NA TRBJ2-3 NA
CASSPTGGGTEAFF TGTGCCAGCTCACCCACAGGGGGTGGAACTGAAGCTTTCTTT TRBV18 TRBD1 TRBJ1-1 NA
CASSRGRGGQPQHF TGTGCCAGCAGCCGCGGACGGGGCGGTCAGCCCCAGCATTTT TRBV6-5 NA TRBJ1-5 NA
CASSLAISVHKGDTQYF TGCGCCAGCAGCTTGGCCATTAGCGTCCACAAAGGGGATACGCAGTATTTT TRBV5-1 NA TRBJ2-3 NA
CATSRDPGFLADYNEQFF TGTGCCACCAGCAGAGACCCCGGCTTCCTAGCGGACTACAATGAGCAGTTCTTC TRBV15 TRBD2 TRBJ2-1 NA
CASSLAYFYEQYF TGTGCCAGCAGCTTGGCCTATTTCTACGAGCAGTACTTC TRBV5-8 NA TRBJ2-7 NA
CASSRNSGGRGYTF TGTGCCAGCAGTCGAAACTCCGGGGGCCGTGGCTACACCTTC TRBV28 NA TRBJ1-2 NA
CASSSLVKSAYNEQFF TGTGCCAGCAGTTCCTTAGTAAAGAGTGCCTACAATGAGCAGTTCTTC TRBV28 NA TRBJ2-1 few
CSVEDDEGSTGFSGNTIYF TGCAGCGTTGAAGATGATGAGGGCAGTACTGGGTTCTCTGGAAACACCATATATTTT TRBV29-1 NA TRBJ1-3 NA
CASSPGQGSSEKLFF TGTGCCAGCAGCCCGGGACAGGGGTCAAGTGAAAAACTGTTTTTT TRBV7-9 TRBD1 TRBJ1-4 NA
CASSGEQGGEQYF TGTGCCAGCAGTGGGGAACAGGGAGGCGAGCAGTACTTC TRBV6-4 NA TRBJ2-7 NA
CASSLVPQTTEAFF TGTGCCAGCAGCTTGGTTCCGCAAACCACTGAAGCTTTCTTT TRBV5-5 NA TRBJ1-1 NA
CASSPQGSLNYGYTF TGTGCCAGCAGTCCACAGGGGAGTTTAAACTATGGCTACACCTTC TRBV6-6 TRBD1 TRBJ1-2 NA
CASSESSGQAISPFF TGCGCCAGCAGTGAGTCGTCGGGACAGGCCATTTCTCCGTTCTTC TRBV10-2 TRBD1 TRBJ2-1 NA
CASSLGPANYEQYF TGTGCCAGCAGCTTAGGCCCCGCGAACTACGAGCAGTACTTC TRBV7-2 NA TRBJ2-7 NA
CASRLQGANQGFF TGTGCCAGCAGACTGCAGGGGGCCAATCAGGGCTTCTTT TRBV28 TRBD1 TRBJ1-1 once
CASSLAGTGGNQPQHF TGTGCCAGCAGCTTAGCCGGGACAGGTGGCAATCAGCCCCAGCATTTT TRBV13 TRBD1 TRBJ1-5 NA
CASSFGQGYYEQYF TGTGCCAGCAGCTTTGGACAGGGGTATTACGAGCAGTACTTC TRBV5-6 TRBD1 TRBJ2-7 NA
CASSLVISGQGELFF TGTGCCAGCAGCTTAGTAATATCGGGGCAGGGCGAGCTGTTTTTT TRBV11-2 NA TRBJ2-2 NA
CAFGTGDTEAFF TGTGCCTTTGGGACAGGGGACACTGAAGCTTTCTTT TRBV30 TRBD1 TRBJ1-1 NA
CASREQGNTIYF TGTGCCAGCAGGGAACAGGGAAACACCATATATTTT TRBV2 NA TRBJ1-3 few
CASSEGQRNTIYF TGTGCCAGCAGTGAAGGACAGAGGAACACCATATATTTT TRBV6-1 NA TRBJ1-3 NA
CAWNRQGNTIYF TGTGCCTGGAATAGACAGGGAAACACCATATATTTT TRBV30 NA TRBJ1-3 NA
CASSDRQILNTEAFF TGTGCCAGCAGCGACAGACAGATACTGAACACTGAAGCTTTCTTT TRBV7-2 NA TRBJ1-1 NA
CASSFPDRDSDYSNQPQHF TGTGCCAGCAGTTTCCCCGACCGGGACAGTGATTATAGCAATCAGCCCCAGCATTTT TRBV27 TRBD1 TRBJ1-5 NA
CASSYDGTYQPQHF TGTGCCAGCAGTTACGACGGAACCTATCAGCCCCAGCATTTT TRBV6-5 NA TRBJ1-5 NA
CASSWRGGTGGTDTQYF TGCGCCAGCAGCTGGAGGGGCGGGACAGGAGGCACAGATACGCAGTATTTT TRBV5-1 TRBD1 TRBJ2-3 NA
CASSLVRLSTDTQYF TGTGCCAGCAGCTTAGTCAGGCTCAGCACAGATACGCAGTATTTT TRBV11-2 NA TRBJ2-3 once
CAISDRLSVNTIYF TGTGCCATCAGTGATAGGTTATCGGTGAACACCATATATTTT TRBV10-3 NA TRBJ1-3 NA
CASRPVVQIPNYGYTF TGTGCCAGTAGGCCCGTGGTTCAGATCCCCAACTATGGCTACACCTTC TRBV19 NA TRBJ1-2 NA
CASSLQGGGPQPQHF TGTGCCAGCAGCCTCCAGGGGGGGGGCCCTCAGCCCCAGCATTTT TRBV27 TRBD1 TRBJ1-5 NA
CASSRIQGVSNQPQHF TGTGCCAGTAGTCGTATACAGGGGGTATCCAATCAGCCCCAGCATTTT TRBV19 TRBD1 TRBJ1-5 NA
CASSLGPSGNSYEQYF TGCGCCAGCAGCTTGGGCCCTAGCGGGAACTCCTACGAGCAGTACTTC TRBV5-1 TRBD2 TRBJ2-7 NA
CASSPRRIGVNTEAFF TGTGCCAGCAGCCCACGGAGGATTGGGGTGAACACTGAAGCTTTCTTT TRBV28 NA TRBJ1-1 NA
CASSPRPRLSEQYF TGTGCCAGCAGTCCACGCCCCCGTTTGAGCGAGCAGTACTTC TRBV6-6 NA TRBJ2-7 NA
CASSPSRGPYETQYF TGTGCCAGTAGTCCCTCCAGGGGGCCGTATGAGACCCAGTACTTC TRBV19 TRBD1 TRBJ2-5 once
CASSPPYSNQPQHF TGTGCCAGCAGCCCCCCTTATAGCAATCAGCCCCAGCATTTT TRBV7-2 NA TRBJ1-5 NA
CASRPRDRLPYEQYF TGTGCCAGCAGGCCCCGGGACAGGCTTCCCTACGAGCAGTACTTC TRBV27 TRBD1 TRBJ2-7 NA